A single sample gave rise to the 27 T cell receptor beta chains below, sequenced in a study of beta chain features in type 1 diabetes. Findings of the study overall: There was a moderate but significant shortening of TCRB CDR3s in all four CD4+ subsets of Type 1 diabetes patients.

Their antigen targets remain unknown. Expressed TCRB transcripts were sequenced because the entire RNA isolate underwent reverse transcription. Profiling relied on immunoSEQ multiplex PCR, and the TCRdb table lists in-frame clones only, not all of them. Of over 300,000 clones in the sample, approximately 10% are singletons; the top ten hold more than 0.8%. Material for sequencing was central memory CD4+ T cells from blood. The receptors derive from a man younger than 45 with type 1 diabetes.

This clone has more than one count but fewer than ten. The rearrangement uses TRBV5-1 and TRBJ2-5; a possible D gene is TRBD1 (6 bases). Germline lookup yields CDR1 SGHRS and CDR2 YFSETQ. There are 15 residues in the CDR3. V was cut by 0 bases and J by 2 bases, with 11 bases left in between. The CDR3 region is CASSLGGQPQETQYF. CDR3 nucleotides: TGCGCCAGCAGCTTGGGCGGACAGCCACAAGAGACCCAGTACTTC.

This clone was counted a few times. V is TRBV20-1 and J is TRBJ1-2; D is undetermined. In germline, CDR1 is DFQATT, CDR2 SNEGSKA (reference sequence). V was clipped by 2 bases and J by 2 bases, with 0 bases between them. CDR3 length equals 10 residues. CDR3 residues: CSARNYGYTF. The CDR3 DNA is TGCAGTGCTAGAAACTATGGCTACACCTTC.

The V and J genes are TRBV19 and TRBJ2-2; D is uncertain. V was shortened by 0 bases and J by 2 bases, with 10 bases between the two germline ends. Germline V gene data show CDR1 as LNHDA and CDR2 as SQIVND (reference sequence). This CDR3 comprises 16 residues. CDR3 nucleotides: TGTGCCAGTAGTATAGAGGTCAGCATTAACACCGGGGAGCTGTTTTTT. As protein: CASSIEVSINTGELFF. The full variable domain, rest sourced from reference TRBV19 and TRBJ2-2, is DGGITQSPKYLFRKEGQNVTLSCEQNLNHDAMYWYRQDPGQGLRLIYYSQIVNDFQKGDIAEGYSVSREKKESFPLTVTSAQKNPTAFYLCASSIEVSINTGELFFGEGSRLTVL.

Of note for this clone: The junction and the germline gene differ at one end; a read error may be behind it. The CDR3 region is CSAESTGLRF. CDR3 DNA: TGCAGTGCCGAATCGACGGGACTTCGTTTT. V gene TRBV20-1 combines with J gene TRBJ1-1; possible D gene TRBD1, 5 bases. Germline V CDR1 and CDR2: DFQATT, SNEGSKA (reference sequence). The CDR3 loop spans 10 amino acids.

This clone was found a few times. The chain carries TRBV5-1 and TRBJ2-7, with D hard to call. Germline CDR1 reads SGHRS; CDR2 reads YFSETQ. This CDR3 spans 14 amino acids. V lost 1 base and J 5 bases, leaving 13 bases between the germline ends. The CDR3 region has the DNA TGCGCCAGCAGCTTGTGGCAGCAAGGCCACGAGCAGTACTTC. This sequence encodes CASSLWQQGHEQYF. Based on the CDR3 plus reference TRBV5-1 and TRBJ2-7, the full variable domain is KAGVTQTPRYLIKTRGQQVTLSCSPISGHRSVSWYQQTPGQGLQFLFEYFSETQRNKGNFPGRFSGRQFSNSRSEMNVSTLELGDSALYLCASSLWQQGHEQYFGPGTRLTVT.

This chain joins TRBV4-1 and TRBJ2-7; D is perhaps TRBD1 (6 bases). The CDR3 runs 15 residues. Germline CDR1 MGHRA, CDR2 YSYEKL. V lost 0 bases, J lost 6 bases, and 15 bases lay in between. For the CDR3, the DNA is TGCGCCAGCAGCCAAGAAGGACTCGAAGGGGGCGAGCAGTACTTC. It encodes CASSQEGLEGGEQYF.

The rearrangement uses TRBV2 and TRBJ2-7, with TRBD1 as a possible D gene (6 bases). Germline V CDR1 and CDR2: SNHLY, FYNNEI. The CDR3 has 15 residues. Trimming took off 6 bases at V and 6 bases at J, with 21 bases between the two ends. The chain's CDR3 is CASSLMPATGSEQYF. CDR3 bases: TGTGCCAGCAGCTTAATGCCGGCCACAGGGTCCGAGCAGTACTTC.

The chain carries TRBV7-2 and TRBJ2-3, with D perhaps TRBD1 (5 bases). The V and J ends lost 0 bases and 9 bases respectively, with 10 bases between them. This CDR3 region has 13 residues. Germline CDR1 reads SGHTA; CDR2 reads FQGNSA. The CDR3 spells CASSLAVRGTQYF. The CDR3 DNA is TGTGCCAGCAGCTTAGCTGTAAGGGGAACGCAGTATTTT.

This chain uses TRBV19 with TRBJ1-2, with D possibly matching TRBD1 (5 bases). Deletions cut 6 bases from V and 8 bases from J, with 16 bases between. The CDR3 consists of 13 residues. Per germline, CDR1 LNHDA and CDR2 SQIVND (reference sequence). Here the CDR3 reads CASRTPGLDGYTF. In nucleotides, the CDR3 is TGTGCCAGTAGGACCCCGGGACTCGACGGCTACACCTTC.

This clone has a count of ten or more. The chain uses TRBV5-1 and TRBJ2-2; 8 nucleotides line up with TRBD2. Germline V gene lookup returns CDR1 SGHRS and CDR2 YFSETQ. The CDR3 is 16 amino acids. The junction had 10 bases not matched to a gene; V was cut back by 5 bases and J by 4 bases. The CDR3 reads CASSPLGLVSTGELFF. The CDR3, as DNA: TGCGCCAGCAGTCCCCTGGGACTAGTTTCCACCGGGGAGCTGTTTTTT.

Many counts were recorded for this clone. The chain combines TRBV18 with TRBJ2-7, with D possibly being TRBD1 or TRBD2 (5 bases each). CDR1 is KGHSH, CDR2 LQKENI, per germline. V lost 2 bases, J lost 3 bases, and 17 bases lay in between. CDR3 length: 16 amino acids. CDR3 region: CASSPAAGGAGYEQYF. The CDR3 nucleotides read TGTGCCAGCTCACCAGCTGCTGGGGGTGCCGGCTACGAGCAGTACTTC.

In the case of this clone: This sample also contains other DNA sequences that code for the same CDR3. CDR3 loop: CASSQGQGAGEQYF. In DNA form, the CDR3 reads TGCGCCAGCAGCCAGGGACAGGGGGCCGGCGAGCAGTACTTC. V gene TRBV4-3 combines with J gene TRBJ2-7; TRBD1 aligns across 12 bases. J was trimmed by 6 bases and V by 3 bases; bases with no gene match: 3. The CDR3 sequence is 14 residues long. Germline V CDR1 and CDR2: LGHNA, YSLEER.

The sample holds a few counts of this clone. The chain couples TRBV7-2 to TRBJ1-1, with TRBD1 identical over 10 bases. Per the germline V gene, CDR1 is SGHTA and CDR2 is FQGNSA. The trim removed 4 bases at V and 0 bases at J, leaving 8 bases unmatched. The CDR3 loop spans 17 amino acids. CDR3: CASSYRDRGLMNTEAFF. For the CDR3, the DNA is TGTGCCAGCAGCTACCGGGACAGGGGCCTTATGAACACTGAAGCTTTCTTT.

The chain uses TRBV5-4 and TRBJ2-3; D unresolved. V lost 0 bases to trimming and J lost 6 bases, with 5 bases between them. The CDR3 runs to 12 residues. Looked up from germline, CDR1 is SGHNT and CDR2 is YYREEE (reference sequence). CDR3 sequence reads: CASSLAWDTQYF. In nucleotides, the CDR3 is TGTGCCAGCAGCTTGGCCTGGGATACGCAGTATTTT.

V usage is TRBV4-3 and J usage is TRBJ1-2; the D gene is possibly TRBD1 (5 bases). This CDR3 has 14 residues. The V gene lost 1 base and the J gene lost 7 bases, with 13 bases spanning the gap. Per germline, CDR1 LGHNA and CDR2 YSLEER. The CDR3 here is CASSQARGAGGYTF. CDR3 nucleotide sequence: TGCGCCAGCAGCCAAGCGCGGGGCGCGGGTGGCTACACCTTC.

V usage is TRBV5-1 and J usage is TRBJ2-5; D is possibly TRBD1 (5 bases). This CDR3 comprises 16 residues. Trimming cost V 2 bases and J 5 bases, with 19 bases left between them. The germline CDR1 and CDR2 sequences are SGHRS and YFSETQ. This CDR3 is CASSLIPGNPFETQYF. CDR3 nucleotides: TGCGCCAGCAGCTTAATCCCAGGGAACCCGTTTGAGACCCAGTACTTC.

This sequence joins TRBV11-2 and TRBJ2-3; D not resolved. CDR3 length equals 14 residues. V was trimmed by 1 base and J by 4 bases, leaving 9 bases between them. Per the germline V gene, CDR1 is SGHAT and CDR2 is FQNNGV. CDR3 amino acids: CASSLGTASDTQYF. The CDR3 bases are TGTGCCAGCAGCTTAGGGACGGCTTCAGATACGCAGTATTTT.

This sequence joins TRBV2 and TRBJ1-1; no definite D call. The CDR3 has 13 residues. The germline V and J ends were trimmed by 4 bases and 1 base, with 7 bases remaining between them. CDR1 and CDR2 from the germline V gene are SNHLY and FYNNEI. CDR3 amino acids: CASSAEKNTEAFF. As DNA, the CDR3 is TGTGCCAGCAGTGCGGAGAAGAACACTGAAGCTTTCTTT.

This chain joins TRBV5-1 and TRBJ2-1; D gene ambiguous. Looked up from germline, CDR1 is SGHRS and CDR2 is YFSETQ. Trimming cost V 1 base and J 5 bases, with 10 bases left between them. The CDR3 is 14 amino acids. As DNA, the CDR3 is TGCGCCAGCAGCTTGCCGCACACCAACAATGAGCAGTTCTTC. Protein: CASSLPHTNNEQFF.

This clone showed up just a few times. The chain uses TRBV11-2 and TRBJ1-2; D call uncertain. The V and J ends lost 3 bases and 3 bases respectively, with 8 bases between them. Germline V gene sequence: CDR1 SGHAT, CDR2 FQNNGV. CDR3 length: 13 amino acids. In DNA, the CDR3 is TGTGCCAGCAGCTTTAGTGTAGACTATGGCTACACCTTC. Protein sequence: CASSFSVDYGYTF.

J is TRBJ2-2 and V is TRBV10-1; D unresolved. V lost 2 bases, J lost 7 bases, and 5 bases lay in between. The germline V gene encodes CDR1 WNHNN and CDR2 SYGVQD (reference sequence). CDR3 length equals 12 residues. The CDR3 sequence: CASSERVGELFF. The CDR3 DNA reads TGCGCCAGCAGTGAGCGAGTCGGGGAGCTGTTTTTT.

This clone has a handful of counts. The V gene is TRBV9, the J gene TRBJ1-3, with D uncertain. The CDR3 sequence is 16 residues long. V was shortened by 0 bases and J by 0 bases, with 10 bases between the two germline ends. Germline V CDR1 and CDR2: SGDLS, YYNGEE. CDR3 loop: CASSVDSPSSGNTIYF. As DNA, the CDR3 is TGTGCCAGCAGCGTAGACTCCCCCAGCTCTGGAAACACCATATATTTT.

V gene TRBV29-1 combines with J gene TRBJ2-7, with D possibly TRBD1 on 8 matching bases. This CDR3 region has 14 residues. Looked up from germline, CDR1 is SQVTM and CDR2 is ANQGSEA. V shed 3 bases and J shed 9 bases, with 21 bases lying between them. The CDR3 region has the DNA TGCAGCGTTGAGATTGGACAGGGAGGGGAGAGGCAGTACTTC. Its translation is CSVEIGQGGERQYF.

The rearrangement joins TRBV27 to TRBJ1-6; a possible D gene is TRBD1 (6 bases). CDR1 is MNHEY, CDR2 SMNVEV, per germline (reference sequence). V was shortened by 2 bases and J by 3 bases, with 8 bases between the two germline ends. The CDR3 spans 15 residues. CDR3 DNA sequence: TGTGCCAGCAGTTTAGGGGGCTTCTATAATTCACCCCTCCACTTT. Translating it yields CASSLGGFYNSPLHF.

This clone has just a few counts. The chain uses TRBV2 and TRBJ1-1; D gene uncertain. Germline CDR1 is SNHLY and CDR2 is FYNNEI. This CDR3 region has 14 residues. Trimming pared 4 bases from V and 4 bases from J, leaving 13 bases between. The CDR3 loop is CASSVGRLGTEAFF. In DNA, the CDR3 is TGTGCCAGCAGTGTAGGGCGGCTGGGCACTGAAGCTTTCTTT.

The chain carries TRBV4-3 and TRBJ1-2; tentative D call: TRBD1 (5 bases). Trimming took 1 base from V and 4 from J, leaving 13 bases between them. Per germline, CDR1 LGHNA and CDR2 YSLEER. The CDR3 runs 15 residues. CDR3 sequence: CASSQVETGGYGYTF. CDR3 bases: TGCGCCAGCAGCCAAGTAGAGACGGGGGGCTATGGCTACACCTTC.

This clone was seen only a few times. The chain combines TRBV5-4 with TRBJ2-2; TRBD2 matches at 8 bases. There are 16 residues in the CDR3. Germline CDR1 SGHNT, CDR2 YYREEE (reference sequence). V dropped 3 bases and J dropped 4; count of bases not matched to a gene: 8. The CDR3 spells CASSSKAGELTGELFF. DNA for the CDR3: TGTGCCAGCAGCTCAAAAGCGGGGGAACTCACCGGGGAGCTGTTTTTT.